This paragraph covers one T cell receptor beta chain sequence. Its target is not known. The data belong to a study of T cells after yellow fever vaccination. CDR1 and CDR2 from the germline V gene are MNHEY and SMNVEV (reference sequence). The CDR3 has 14 amino acids. With 0 bases removed from V and 6 bases from J, the gap between germline ends came to 8 bases. Using its own MiXCR run on the 5' RACE reads, TCRdb lists one record per CDR3 protein. Counted here are hundreds of thousands of distinct CDR3 sequences, more than 3% occurring once; the ten biggest clones make up around a quarter. Study-level points and caveats: The study re-detected most primary-vaccination clones after the booster (around 96% CD4, roughly 90% CD8).

This receptor was taken from a man between 18 and 35 years old who received the YFV17D yellow fever vaccine. The input for sequencing was PBMCs, taken on the day of the yellow fever booster vaccination. The V and J genes are TRBV27 and TRBJ1-4; D ambiguous. CDR3 in amino acids: CASSLSWADEKLFF. CDR3 sequence (DNA): TGTGCCAGCAGTTTATCGTGGGCAGATGAAAAACTGTTTTTT.